A selection of T cell receptor beta chains follows, all from one sample in a study of OX40 agonist ivuxolimab in advanced cancers. Here immunoSEQ multiplex PCR was the method, and the copy in TCRdb shows in-frame clones only, minus some. In the table there are approximately 74,000 clones, 65% to 90% of which are singletons. The sample here was CD4+ or CD8+ T cells sorted from blood, taken in a trial of the OX40 agonist ivuxolimab. These receptors came from an adult with an advanced solid tumor such as melanoma, head and neck, liver or kidney cancer. The CDR3 runs from the conserved cysteine through the conserved F or W. The D gene is left open where the match is weak. Clone size appears in some rows only: once, few, many, or a class for an expanded clone.

d_call: .; clone_size: once; v_call: TRBV6-5; j_call: TRBJ2-7; cdr3_aa: CASSSTRDSYEQYF; cdr3_nt: TGTGCCAGCAGTTCGACCAGGGACTCCTACGAGCAGTACTTC
d_call: TRBD2; clone_size: .; v_call: TRBV27; j_call: TRBJ2-2; cdr3_aa: CASSRTSDLAGELFF; cdr3_nt: TGTGCCAGCAGTAGGACTAGCGACTTAGCCGGGGAGCTGTTTTTT
d_call: .; clone_size: .; v_call: TRBV18; j_call: TRBJ1-3; cdr3_aa: CASSPFDSSSGNTIYF; cdr3_nt: TGTGCCAGCTCACCATTTGACAGCAGCTCTGGAAACACCATATATTTT
d_call: .; clone_size: .; v_call: TRBV6-4; j_call: TRBJ1-2; cdr3_aa: CASSEGYGYTF; cdr3_nt: TGTGCCAGCAGTGAAGGGTATGGCTACACCTTC
d_call: .; clone_size: .; v_call: TRBV7-3; j_call: TRBJ2-7; cdr3_aa: CASSATTGPQYEQYF; cdr3_nt: TGTGCCAGCAGTGCGACGACGGGACCACAATACGAGCAGTACTTC
d_call: TRBD2; clone_size: .; v_call: TRBV19; j_call: TRBJ2-7; cdr3_aa: CASSAGTSGRPYEQYF; cdr3_nt: TGTGCCAGTAGTGCCGGGACTAGCGGGAGGCCATACGAGCAGTACTTC
d_call: .; clone_size: .; v_call: TRBV30; j_call: TRBJ1-3; cdr3_aa: CAWTPGWGSGNTIYF; cdr3_nt: TGTGCCTGGACCCCTGGTTGGGGATCTGGAAACACCATATATTTT
d_call: TRBD1; clone_size: .; v_call: TRBV18; j_call: TRBJ1-5; cdr3_aa: CASSGQGNNQPQHF; cdr3_nt: TGTGCCAGCTCAGGACAGGGTAACAATCAGCCCCAGCATTTT
d_call: .; clone_size: .; v_call: TRBV11-2; j_call: TRBJ1-6; cdr3_aa: CASSLLGDRNSPLHF; cdr3_nt: TGTGCCAGCAGCTTACTCGGGGACCGAAATTCACCCCTCCACTTT
d_call: TRBD2; clone_size: .; v_call: TRBV6-1; j_call: TRBJ2-5; cdr3_aa: CASSEYPGLAGGRETQYF; cdr3_nt: TGTGCCAGCAGTGAATATCCGGGACTAGCGGGCGGGCGGGAGACCCAGTACTTC
d_call: TRBD2; clone_size: few; v_call: TRBV2; j_call: TRBJ2-3; cdr3_aa: CASKAGATDTQYF; cdr3_nt: TGTGCCAGCAAAGCGGGGGCTACAGATACGCAGTATTTT
d_call: TRBD1; clone_size: .; v_call: TRBV4-3; j_call: TRBJ1-2; cdr3_aa: CASSQEQGAYYGYTF; cdr3_nt: TGCGCCAGCAGCCAAGAACAGGGGGCGTACTATGGCTACACCTTC
d_call: .; clone_size: .; v_call: TRBV5-4; j_call: TRBJ1-5; cdr3_aa: CASSPDGSNQPQHF; cdr3_nt: TGTGCCAGCAGCCCGGACGGAAGCAATCAGCCCCAGCATTTT
d_call: .; clone_size: .; v_call: TRBV25-1; j_call: TRBJ1-2; cdr3_aa: CASSTGPSRDYGYTF; cdr3_nt: TGTGCCAGCAGCACGGGACCCTCACGAGACTATGGCTACACCTTC
d_call: .; clone_size: .; v_call: TRBV27; j_call: TRBJ1-5; cdr3_aa: CASSFSGEIQPQHF; cdr3_nt: TGTGCCAGCAGTTTCTCCGGGGAGATTCAGCCCCAGCATTTT
d_call: .; clone_size: .; v_call: TRBV6-1; j_call: TRBJ2-5; cdr3_aa: CASSTRQGGSETQYF; cdr3_nt: TGTGCCAGCAGTACCCGACAGGGAGGTTCGGAGACCCAGTACTTC
d_call: TRBD1; clone_size: .; v_call: TRBV11-3; j_call: TRBJ1-1; cdr3_aa: CASSPGTGRGNTEAFF; cdr3_nt: TGTGCCAGCAGCCCGGGGACAGGACGGGGAAACACTGAAGCTTTCTTT
d_call: .; clone_size: .; v_call: TRBV29-1; j_call: TRBJ1-2; cdr3_aa: CSVHPPQGNGYTF; cdr3_nt: TGCAGCGTTCATCCCCCACAGGGAAATGGCTACACCTTC
d_call: .; clone_size: .; v_call: TRBV4-3; j_call: TRBJ1-6; cdr3_aa: CASSHGGIPLHF; cdr3_nt: TGCGCCAGCAGTCACGGAGGGATACCCCTCCACTTT
d_call: .; clone_size: .; v_call: TRBV19; j_call: TRBJ2-1; cdr3_aa: CASSKGRNNEQFF; cdr3_nt: TGTGCCAGTAGTAAGGGACGTAACAATGAGCAGTTCTTC
d_call: .; clone_size: .; v_call: TRBV12-5; j_call: TRBJ2-1; cdr3_aa: CASGPGGSSYNEQFF; cdr3_nt: TGTGCTAGTGGTCCCGGGGGTAGCTCCTACAATGAGCAGTTCTTC
d_call: TRBD1; clone_size: .; v_call: TRBV7-2; j_call: TRBJ2-7; cdr3_aa: CASSTTGQGPTEQYF; cdr3_nt: TGTGCCAGCAGCACCACGGGACAGGGGCCAACCGAGCAGTACTTC
d_call: .; clone_size: .; v_call: TRBV7-2; j_call: TRBJ1-6; cdr3_aa: CASSLAASITNSPLHF; cdr3_nt: TGTGCCAGCAGCTTAGCAGCCAGCATTACAAACTCACCCCTCCACTTT
d_call: TRBD2; clone_size: .; v_call: TRBV5-1; j_call: TRBJ2-1; cdr3_aa: CASSPDARGNNEQFF; cdr3_nt: TGCGCCAGCAGCCCGGACGCGCGGGGGAACAATGAGCAGTTCTTC
d_call: TRBD2; clone_size: .; v_call: TRBV6-8; j_call: TRBJ2-7; cdr3_aa: CASSWTSGRFYEQYF; cdr3_nt: TGTGCCAGCTCCTGGACTAGCGGGAGGTTCTACGAGCAGTACTTC
d_call: TRBD2; clone_size: .; v_call: TRBV7-2; j_call: TRBJ2-2; cdr3_aa: CASSKLAVNTGELFF; cdr3_nt: TGTGCCAGCAGCAAACTAGCGGTGAACACCGGGGAGCTGTTTTTT
d_call: .; clone_size: .; v_call: TRBV7-2; j_call: TRBJ1-5; cdr3_aa: CASSPSGTPYSNQPQHF; cdr3_nt: TGTGCCAGCAGTCCGTCCGGGACACCTTATAGCAATCAGCCCCAGCATTTT
d_call: .; clone_size: .; v_call: TRBV16; j_call: TRBJ1-2; cdr3_aa: CASSLRTSGGYTF; cdr3_nt: TGTGCCAGCAGCCTACGGACTTCGGGAGGCTACACCTTC
d_call: .; clone_size: .; v_call: TRBV7-2; j_call: TRBJ2-1; cdr3_aa: CASSRKGQGNEQFF; cdr3_nt: TGTGCCAGCAGCCGTAAGGGGCAGGGAAATGAGCAGTTCTTC
d_call: .; clone_size: .; v_call: TRBV5-1; j_call: TRBJ2-2; cdr3_aa: CASSRDGRVGTGELFF; cdr3_nt: TGCGCCAGCAGCCGGGATGGCAGGGTAGGCACCGGGGAGCTGTTTTTT
d_call: TRBD2; clone_size: few; v_call: TRBV7-8; j_call: TRBJ2-1; cdr3_aa: CASSLAGREREQFF; cdr3_nt: TGTGCCAGCAGCTTAGCGGGGCGGGAGAGGGAGCAGTTCTTC
d_call: .; clone_size: .; v_call: TRBV6-1; j_call: TRBJ2-6; cdr3_aa: CASWDGSGANVLTF; cdr3_nt: TGTGCCAGCTGGGATGGGTCTGGGGCCAACGTCCTGACTTTC
d_call: .; clone_size: .; v_call: TRBV11-1; j_call: TRBJ1-2; cdr3_aa: CASSLSGYQTKDGYTF; cdr3_nt: TGTGCCAGCAGCTTATCCGGTTATCAAACTAAAGATGGCTACACCTTC
d_call: TRBD1; clone_size: .; v_call: TRBV6-5; j_call: TRBJ2-5; cdr3_aa: CASSFLTGANGETQYF; cdr3_nt: TGTGCCAGCAGTTTCTTGACAGGGGCTAACGGAGAGACCCAGTACTTC
d_call: TRBD1; clone_size: few; v_call: TRBV6-5; j_call: TRBJ1-1; cdr3_aa: CASSRTGVAEAFF; cdr3_nt: TGTGCCAGCAGTCGTACAGGGGTCGCTGAAGCTTTCTTT
d_call: TRBD1; clone_size: .; v_call: TRBV2; j_call: TRBJ1-5; cdr3_aa: CASSGSRQGQPQHF; cdr3_nt: TGTGCCAGCAGTGGTTCTAGACAGGGACAGCCCCAGCATTTT
d_call: .; clone_size: .; v_call: TRBV19; j_call: TRBJ1-5; cdr3_aa: CASRLTEGVRQPQHF; cdr3_nt: TGTGCCAGCCGCTTAACGGAGGGGGTCCGTCAGCCCCAGCATTTT
d_call: .; clone_size: .; v_call: TRBV23-1; j_call: TRBJ2-7; cdr3_aa: CASSRAFYEQYF; cdr3_nt: TGCGCCAGCAGTCGGGCGTTCTACGAGCAGTACTTC
d_call: TRBD1; clone_size: .; v_call: TRBV19; j_call: TRBJ2-7; cdr3_aa: CASSAGTGLYEQYF; cdr3_nt: TGTGCCAGTAGTGCCGGGACAGGCCTTTACGAGCAGTACTTC
d_call: .; clone_size: .; v_call: TRBV30; j_call: TRBJ1-1; cdr3_aa: CAWSADRLNTEAFF; cdr3_nt: TGTGCCTGGAGCGCGGACCGTTTGAACACTGAAGCTTTCTTT
d_call: TRBD2; clone_size: .; v_call: TRBV7-2; j_call: TRBJ2-2; cdr3_aa: CASSPTSGRIGGELFF; cdr3_nt: TGTGCCAGCAGCCCGACTAGCGGGAGAATAGGCGGGGAGCTGTTTTTT
d_call: .; clone_size: once; v_call: TRBV28; j_call: TRBJ2-2; cdr3_aa: CASSEPRGPDTGELFF; cdr3_nt: TGTGCCAGCAGTGAACCAAGGGGCCCGGACACCGGGGAGCTGTTTTTT
d_call: .; clone_size: .; v_call: TRBV5-8; j_call: TRBJ2-6; cdr3_aa: CASSWTHSGANVLTF; cdr3_nt: TGTGCCAGCAGCTGGACTCACTCTGGGGCCAACGTCCTGACTTTC
d_call: TRBD2; clone_size: .; v_call: TRBV18; j_call: TRBJ2-4; cdr3_aa: CASSIGLAGGRDIQYF; cdr3_nt: TGTGCCAGCTCAATTGGACTAGCGGGAGGGAGGGACATTCAGTACTTC
d_call: TRBD1; clone_size: .; v_call: TRBV5-4; j_call: TRBJ1-5; cdr3_aa: CASSRDRDQPQHF; cdr3_nt: TGTGCCAGCAGCCGAGACAGGGATCAGCCCCAGCATTTT
d_call: .; clone_size: .; v_call: TRBV19; j_call: TRBJ1-5; cdr3_aa: CASSIKDRSYSNQPQHF; cdr3_nt: TGTGCCAGTAGTATTAAGGACAGATCATATAGCAATCAGCCCCAGCATTTT
d_call: .; clone_size: .; v_call: TRBV7-2; j_call: TRBJ1-2; cdr3_aa: CASSRQGDRTGYTF; cdr3_nt: TGTGCCAGCAGCCGCCAAGGGGACCGTACCGGCTACACCTTC
d_call: .; clone_size: .; v_call: TRBV18; j_call: TRBJ1-3; cdr3_aa: CASSRSLDLGNTIYF; cdr3_nt: TGTGCCAGCTCACGTTCGCTTGACTTGGGAAACACCATATATTTT
d_call: .; clone_size: .; v_call: TRBV28; j_call: TRBJ1-5; cdr3_aa: CASSFMWDIDQPQHF; cdr3_nt: TGTGCCAGCAGTTTCATGTGGGACATAGATCAGCCCCAGCATTTT
d_call: .; clone_size: .; v_call: TRBV12-2; j_call: TRBJ1-5; cdr3_aa: CASRLAGRVGQPQHF; cdr3_nt: TGTGCAAGTCGCTTAGCGGGCAGGGTTGGACAGCCCCAGCATTTT
d_call: TRBD1; clone_size: .; v_call: TRBV5-6; j_call: TRBJ1-1; cdr3_aa: CASSLGQGMGLGAFF; cdr3_nt: TGTGCCAGCAGCTTGGGACAGGGGATGGGCTTGGGGGCTTTCTTT
d_call: .; clone_size: once; v_call: TRBV11-2; j_call: TRBJ2-7; cdr3_aa: CASSLGSGFYEQYF; cdr3_nt: TGTGCCAGCAGCTTAGGATCAGGGTTCTACGAGCAGTACTTC
d_call: .; clone_size: once; v_call: TRBV18; j_call: TRBJ2-5; cdr3_aa: CASSRNQETQYF; cdr3_nt: TGTGCCAGCTCACGGAACCAAGAGACCCAGTACTTC
d_call: .; clone_size: .; v_call: TRBV18; j_call: TRBJ1-2; cdr3_aa: CASSPTDNYGYTF; cdr3_nt: TGTGCCAGCTCACCGACGGACAACTATGGCTACACCTTC
d_call: TRBD2; clone_size: .; v_call: TRBV11-3; j_call: TRBJ2-7; cdr3_aa: CASSPAGGGYEQYF; cdr3_nt: TGTGCCAGCAGCCCGGCGGGAGGGGGGTACGAGCAGTACTTC
d_call: .; clone_size: .; v_call: TRBV18; j_call: TRBJ1-5; cdr3_aa: CASSTGIYQPQHF; cdr3_nt: TGTGCCAGCTCAACGGGGATTTATCAGCCCCAGCATTTT